What follows describes a single T cell receptor (beta chain). Some clones are missing from TCRdb's copy, which holds only in-frame ones; the method was immunoSEQ multiplex PCR. The table has roughly 250,000 clones, 81% seen once; the top ten hold under 3%. The data originate from a study of blood T cell repertoires in COVID-19. V gave up 3 bases and J gave up 8 bases; unmatched junction bases: 2. This CDR3 has 12 residues. Germline CDR1 reads SGDLS; CDR2 reads YYNGEE. Sequences were obtained from peripheral blood. The chain links TRBV9 to TRBJ2-1; the match to TRBD1 covers 7 bases. This receptor was identified in a woman aged 55-75 years with active or convalescent COVID-19. The CDR3 sequence is CASSDTGDEQFF. The CDR3 DNA follows: TGTGCCAGCAGCGATACAGGGGATGAGCAGTTCTTC.